This is a list of T cell receptor beta chains from one sample in a study of T cells in Graves' hyperthyroidism and ophthalmopathy. TCRdb processed the multiplex PCR reads anew with MiXCR; each CDR3 protein has one entry. The sample records about 690,000 distinct CDR3 sequences, around 16% being singletons. Sequencing was carried out using blood. Receptors originate from a man aged 45-65 years with Graves' hyperthyroidism. CDR3s include the opening cysteine and the closing phenylalanine or tryptophan. D genes are given only for firm matches. Clone size is stated in some rows and not others, as once, few, many or a class when expanded.

j_gene | d_gene | v_gene | abundance | CDR3nt | CDR3aa
TRBJ2-3 | . | TRBV27 | many | TGTGCCAGCAGTTTTGGAGGGCCAGATACGCAGTATTTT | CASSFGGPDTQYF
TRBJ2-1 | . | TRBV20-1 | . | TGCAGTGCTAATGGGGACGTCTACTACAATGAGCAGTTCTTC | CSANGDVYYNEQFF
TRBJ1-5 | . | TRBV4-1 | . | TGCGCCAGCAGCCAATATATGGGCAATCAGCCCCAGCATTTT | CASSQYMGNQPQHF
TRBJ1-1 | . | TRBV14 | many | TGTGCCAGCAGCCAAGAGTCCTTCCGGACTGAGAACACTGAAGCTTTCTTT | CASSQESFRTENTEAFF
TRBJ1-3 | . | TRBV6-1 | . | TGTGCCAGCAGGGGGACACTATCTGGAAACACCATATATTTT | CASRGTLSGNTIYF
TRBJ1-3 | . | TRBV28 | . | TGTGCCAGCAGCCCCCCGGTATCGATCGTTGGAAACACCATATATTTT | CASSPPVSIVGNTIYF
TRBJ2-1 | . | TRBV10-3 | many | TGTGCCATCAGTGAGTGGCGGGACCAATCTCAGAGCTCCTACAATGAGCAGTTCTTC | CAISEWRDQSQSSYNEQFF
TRBJ1-5 | TRBD1 | TRBV6-2/TRBV6-3 | few | TGTGCCAGCAGCTCCGGACAGGGTATCATCAATCAGCCCCAGCATTTT | CASSSGQGIINQPQHF
TRBJ1-3 | TRBD1 | TRBV24-1 | . | TGTGCCACCAGTGATTGGACAGGGAACACCATATATTTT | CATSDWTGNTIYF
TRBJ2-1 | TRBD2 | TRBV28 | many | TGTGCCAGCAGCCCTCCTTGGAGCGGGACCTCTCATGAGCAGTTCTTC | CASSPPWSGTSHEQFF
TRBJ1-4 | . | TRBV27 | few | TGTGCCAGCAGTTTCAGCGGATTTAATGAAAAACTGTTTTTT | CASSFSGFNEKLFF
TRBJ2-3 | . | TRBV27 | many | TGTGCCAGCAGTTGGATTAACGGGGCGGCAGATACGCAGTATTTT | CASSWINGAADTQYF
TRBJ2-3 | . | TRBV20-1 | many | TGCAGTGCTAGAGATTCCCGGCCAGGCGGCTCCAGCACAGATACGCAGTATTTT | CSARDSRPGGSSTDTQYF
TRBJ1-1 | . | TRBV28 | . | TGTGCCGGCAGCGAGGGCACTGAAGCTTTCTTT | CAGSEGTEAFF
TRBJ1-1 | . | TRBV20-1 | many | TGCAGTGCTAGCCATGACACCTTAATGAACACTGAAGCTTTCTTT | CSASHDTLMNTEAFF
TRBJ2-3 | TRBD1 | TRBV27 | many | TGTGCCAGCAGTTTAGGGGGACAGGGTAGCACAGATACGCAGTATTTT | CASSLGGQGSTDTQYF
TRBJ1-2 | . | TRBV5-1 | many | TGCGCCAGCAGCTTGAACAGCCAGAACTATGGCTACACCTTC | CASSLNSQNYGYTF
TRBJ1-6 | TRBD1 | TRBV2 | many | TGTGCCAGCGCCGGACAGGGAGTGTCCTATAATTCACCCCTCCACTTT | CASAGQGVSYNSPLHF
TRBJ2-7 | TRBD2 | TRBV6-1 | many | TGTGCCAGCAGTGGGGACTACTCCTACGAGCAGTACTTC | CASSGDYSYEQYF
TRBJ2-1 | TRBD2 | TRBV19 | . | TGTGCCAGTAGAATTGCTAGCGGGGTTGAGCAGTTCTTC | CASRIASGVEQFF
TRBJ1-6 | TRBD1 | TRBV28 | many | TGTGCCAGCAGTTCCTTAGGGACAGGATCGATCTATAATTCACCCCTCCACTTT | CASSSLGTGSIYNSPLHF
TRBJ1-1 | . | TRBV28 | . | TGTGCCAGCAGCGGGGACATGGCCACTGAAGCTTTCTTT | CASSGDMATEAFF
TRBJ1-2 | . | TRBV20-1 | . | TGCAGTGCTGCGACGATACCGGGAAACTATGGCTACACCTTC | CSAATIPGNYGYTF
TRBJ2-1 | TRBD1 | TRBV20-1 | many | TGCAGTGCTAGAGGTGGACAGGGCAGCTCCTACAATGAGCAGTTCTTC | CSARGGQGSSYNEQFF
TRBJ2-5 | . | TRBV28 | many | TGTGCCAGCAGTACCTATGAGACCCAGTACTTC | CASSTYETQYF
TRBJ2-3 | TRBD2 | TRBV7-9 | many | TGTGCCAGCAGCTTTGAAGCGGGACTCAACACAGATACGCAGTATTTT | CASSFEAGLNTDTQYF
TRBJ2-7 | . | TRBV7-9 | few | TGTGCCAGCAGCTCTATACAGGGCACTGATAACTACGAGCAGTACTTC | CASSSIQGTDNYEQYF
TRBJ2-5 | . | TRBV7-8 | many | TGTGCCAGCAGCTCACAGGGTTGGGCTCTTAAGGAGACCCAGTACTTC | CASSSQGWALKETQYF
TRBJ1-2 | . | TRBV28 | few | TGTGCCAGCAGTTTAGGGGGCAGGACTAACTATGGCTGCACCTTC | CASSLGGRTNYGCTF
TRBJ2-7 | . | TRBV25-1 | few | TGTGCCAGCAGCAATCTGCGGGCCGAGCAGTACTTC | CASSNLRAEQYF
TRBJ2-2 | . | TRBV6-5 | . | TGTGCCAGCAGTTTATCCCGGGACTTTTACACCGGGGAGCTGTTTTTT | CASSLSRDFYTGELFF
TRBJ1-3 | TRBD1 | TRBV2 | . | TGTGCCAGCAAGGACAGGCAGGGATCTGTATACACCATATATTTT | CASKDRQGSVYTIYF
TRBJ2-5 | TRBD2 | TRBV10-2 | many | TGCGCCAGCAGTGAACAGACTAGCGGGTTTAAAGAGACCCAGTACTTC | CASSEQTSGFKETQYF
TRBJ1-6 | TRBD1 | TRBV27 | many | TGTGCCAGCAGTTCGGCAGGGACAGGGAGTTCACCCCTCCACTTT | CASSSAGTGSSPLHF
TRBJ2-2 | TRBD1 | TRBV6-2/TRBV6-3 | . | TGTGCCAGCAGCCCCGGGTGGCAGGGGGCATCCGGGGAGCTGTTTTTT | CASSPGWQGASGELFF
TRBJ2-2 | TRBD1 | TRBV6-2/TRBV6-3 | . | TGTGCCAGCAGAAACAGGGGGCCGGGGGAGCTGTTTTTT | CASRNRGPGELFF
TRBJ1-4 | . | TRBV7-9 | many | TGTGCCAGCAGCTTTTCCGCGAATGAAAAACTGTTTTTT | CASSFSANEKLFF
TRBJ2-1 | TRBD2 | TRBV20-1 | . | TGCAGTGCTAGGTTAGCGGGAGGGAGGAGGGGTGAGCAGTTCTTC | CSARLAGGRRGEQFF
TRBJ2-7 | . | TRBV4-1 | few | TGCGCCAGCAGCCAAGTGCGGGACTCCCACTACGAGCAGTACTTC | CASSQVRDSHYEQYF
TRBJ2-1 | . | TRBV11-2 | many | TGTGCCAGCAGCTTAGTTTTTAGGGCAAAAACAGACAATGAGCAGTTCTTC | CASSLVFRAKTDNEQFF
TRBJ2-2 | . | TRBV28 | few | TGTGCCAGCAGGAACTCCCGCGGGGCAGGGGTCGGGGAGCTGTTTTTT | CASRNSRGAGVGELFF
TRBJ1-5 | . | TRBV19 | . | TGTGCCAGTAGTTTTCCTGGACAGAGCAATCAGCCCCAGCATTTT | CASSFPGQSNQPQHF
TRBJ2-7 | . | TRBV7-6 | . | TGTGCCAGCAGCTTAACCCCCCCGGGTATGATCTACGAGCAGTACTTC | CASSLTPPGMIYEQYF
TRBJ1-2 | . | TRBV6-5 | few | TGTGCCAGCAGTTACAAACGGGCACCGTTAAACTATGGCTACACCTTC | CASSYKRAPLNYGYTF
TRBJ1-2 | TRBD1 | TRBV19 | many | TGTGCCAGTAGTATTACAGGGGATGGCTACACCTTC | CASSITGDGYTF
TRBJ2-7 | . | TRBV11-2 | few | TGTGCCAGCAGCTCTTTGACAGCCTACGAGCAGTACTTC | CASSSLTAYEQYF
TRBJ1-2 | TRBD1 | TRBV6-5 | many | TGTGCCAGCAGTTACGGGACAGGCGTAAACTATGGCTACACCTTC | CASSYGTGVNYGYTF
TRBJ1-2 | TRBD1 | TRBV6-1 | many | TGTGCCAGCAGCCACGCTCAGGGGGCTCGCGGCTACACCTTC | CASSHAQGARGYTF
TRBJ2-3 | TRBD1 | TRBV28 | many | TGTGCCAGCAGTTCGTTCTACCACAGGGGAAGGATGGGCACAGATACGCAGTATTTT | CASSSFYHRGRMGTDTQYF
TRBJ2-3 | TRBD2 | TRBV11-2 | . | TGTGCCAGCAGCTTAGCGCCGGGACTAGCCACGGATACGCAGTATTTT | CASSLAPGLATDTQYF
TRBJ1-5 | TRBD1 | TRBV6-2/TRBV6-3 | . | TGTGCCAGCATCAAGACAGGGGCCGTGGGTCCCCAGCATTTT | CASIKTGAVGPQHF
TRBJ1-2 | TRBD1 | TRBV29-1 | once | TGCAGCGTTCAGGGGGTCGGCTATGGCTACACCTTC | CSVQGVGYGYTF